Presented here are 8 T cell receptor beta chains from one specimen sequenced in a study of CD8 T cells in ankylosing spondylitis. TCRdb reprocessed the 5' RACE reads via MiXCR and lists one record per CDR3 protein. The sample lists roughly 130,000 distinct CDR3 sequences; approximately 10% were seen once. The sample consisted of blood, either unsorted or a sorted T cell fraction (not recorded which). These receptors were taken from a male donor with ankylosing spondylitis or in good health (not recorded which).

This clonotype has just a few counts. The rearrangement joins TRBV7-9 to TRBJ2-3, with a tentative D call TRBD1 (5 bases). Trimming left V 5 bases short and J 1 base short, with 13 bases between. The length of the CDR3 is 15 residues. Per the germline V gene, CDR1 is SEHNR and CDR2 is FQNEAQ (reference sequence). The CDR3 sequence: CASSTGALGTDTQYF. The CDR3 region has the DNA TGTGCCAGCAGCACAGGAGCATTAGGCACAGATACGCAGTATTTT.

Details on this clonotype: A much larger clone lies a single base off, so this may be a read error. This chain uses TRBV5-6 with TRBJ2-5; TRBD1 matches 7 bases. Germline CDR1 reads SGHDT; CDR2 reads YYEEEE. The CDR3 totals 13 residues. J lost 7 bases, V lost 4 bases, and 7 bases had no gene match. The CDR3 here is CASSNTGVGTQYF. DNA for the CDR3: TGTGCCAGCAGCAACACAGGGGTAGGGACCCAGTACTTC.

This clonotype was seen at least ten times. The chain recombines TRBV5-1 with TRBJ2-1; 7 bases are a match to TRBD2. CDR1 is SGHRS and CDR2 is YFSETQ in the germline V gene. Losses at the gene ends were 4 bases for V and 11 bases for J; bases not matched to a gene: 6. The CDR3 sequence is 12 residues long. In DNA form, the CDR3 reads TGCGCCAGCAGCACCACTAGCGCTAAGCAGTTCTTC. It is translated as CASSTTSAKQFF.

At least ten counts were recorded for this clonotype. The chain recombines TRBV29-1 with TRBJ2-7; no clear D gene. The CDR3 contains 14 residues. Germline lookup yields CDR1 SQVTM and CDR2 ANQGSEA. The V end was cut by 5 bases, the J end by 0 bases, with 14 bases between. The CDR3: CSVTLGRSSYEQYF. The CDR3, as DNA: TGCAGCGTTACTTTAGGCAGGAGCTCCTACGAGCAGTACTTC.

At least ten counts were recorded for this clonotype. The J gene is TRBJ2-7, the V gene TRBV7-2; 8 nucleotides align to TRBD2. Germline V gives CDR1 SGHTA, CDR2 FQGNSA. CDR3 length: 15 residues. The trim removed 5 bases at V and 2 bases at J, leaving 8 bases unmatched. Here the CDR3 reads CASSTRPGLAYEQYF. The DNA of the CDR3 is TGTGCCAGCAGCACCCGACCGGGACTAGCCTACGAGCAGTACTTC.

Many counts were recorded for this clonotype. This chain links TRBV20-1 with TRBJ2-1; 8 nucleotides agree with TRBD1. There are 15 residues in the CDR3. Germline V gene data show CDR1 as DFQATT and CDR2 as SNEGSKA (reference sequence). V lost 0 bases, J lost 5 bases, and 6 bases stayed unmatched. For the CDR3, the DNA is TGCAGTGCTAGAGATTGGTCAGGGGGCCACAATGAGCAGTTCTTC. It codes for CSARDWSGGHNEQFF.

The chain recombines TRBV28 with TRBJ2-7; TRBD1 is a possible D gene (6 bases). Germline V gene lookup returns CDR1 MDHEN and CDR2 SYDVKM. CDR3 size: 16 residues. The V end was cut by 7 bases, the J end by 0 bases, with 19 bases between. The chain's CDR3 is CASKTNSRGLSYEQYF. The CDR3 DNA reads as TGTGCCAGCAAGACGAATTCCAGGGGCCTCTCCTACGAGCAGTACTTC.

This clonotype was counted at least ten times. This rearrangement joins TRBV6-5 to TRBJ1-2; D is uncertain. CDR1 and CDR2 from the germline V gene are MNHEY and SVGAGI. V lost 2 bases, J lost 5 bases, and 15 bases lay in between. The CDR3 is 15 amino acids. The CDR3 spells CASSYASRHPYGYTF. CDR3 bases: TGTGCCAGCAGTTACGCTAGTCGACACCCGTATGGCTACACCTTC.